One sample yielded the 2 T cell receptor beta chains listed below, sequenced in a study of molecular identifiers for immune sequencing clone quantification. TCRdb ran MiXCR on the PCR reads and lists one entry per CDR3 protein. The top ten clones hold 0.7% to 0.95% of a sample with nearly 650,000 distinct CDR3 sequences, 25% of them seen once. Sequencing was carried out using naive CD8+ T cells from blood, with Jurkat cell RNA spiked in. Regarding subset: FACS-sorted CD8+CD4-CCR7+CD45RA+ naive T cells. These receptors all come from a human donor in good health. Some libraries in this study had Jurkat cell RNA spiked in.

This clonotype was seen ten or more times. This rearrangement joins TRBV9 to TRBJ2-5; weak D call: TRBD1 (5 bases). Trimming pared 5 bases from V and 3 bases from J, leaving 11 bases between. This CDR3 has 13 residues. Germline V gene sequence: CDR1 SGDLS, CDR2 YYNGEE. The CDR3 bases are TGTGCCAGCAGTAGGGGTTGGGAAGAGACCCAGTACTTC. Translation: CASSRGWEETQYF.

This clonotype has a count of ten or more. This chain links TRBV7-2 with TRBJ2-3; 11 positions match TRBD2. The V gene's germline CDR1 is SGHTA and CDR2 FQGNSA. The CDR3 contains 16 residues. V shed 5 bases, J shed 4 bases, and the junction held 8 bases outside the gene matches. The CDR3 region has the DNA TGTGCCAGCAGCGCAACTAGCGGGGGTTTTCCAGATACGCAGTATTTT. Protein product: CASSATSGGFPDTQYF.